What follows are 18 T cell receptor beta chains derived from one specimen sequenced in a study of T cells in Graves' hyperthyroidism and ophthalmopathy. The investigators amplified TCR beta CDR3 regions from RNA transcripts. An initial round of RT-PCR targeting the TCR CDR3 relied on the HTBI primer set. TCRdb reprocessed the multiplex PCR reads with MiXCR, giving one entry per CDR3 protein. The table lists some 500,000 distinct CDR3 sequences, around 22% of them singletons, with approximately 10% in the top ten. Sequenced sample: blood. These TCRs come from a woman in her twenties or thirties with Graves' ophthalmopathy.

This clonotype was observed at least ten times. This sequence joins TRBV28 and TRBJ2-7; D may be TRBD2 (6 bases). The CDR3 runs 13 residues. CDR1 and CDR2 from the germline V gene are MDHEN and SYDVKM. Between the trimmed V and J ends, which lost 8 bases and 2 bases, there was a span of 13 bases. The chain's CDR3 is CASRNTGAYEQYF. Here the CDR3 DNA reads TGTGCCAGCCGAAATACGGGGGCCTACGAGCAGTACTTC.

This clonotype was picked up many times. The chain recombines TRBV12-3 or TRBV12-4 with TRBJ1-2; D perhaps matches TRBD1 (6 bases). This CDR3 is built from 10 residues. The V end was cut by 10 bases, the J end by 6 bases, with 9 bases between. The CDR3 reads CANDRNGYTF. DNA of the CDR3: TGTGCCAACGACAGGAATGGCTACACCTTC.

The CDR3 DNA sequence: TGTGCCAGCAGTGAAGCACAGATTTCTCCCTACGAGCAGTACTTC. This sequence encodes CASSEAQISPYEQYF. The chain joins TRBV6-1 to TRBJ2-7; D remains ambiguous. Trimming shortened V by 0 bases and J by 2 bases, and 11 bases separated the two germline ends. The germline CDR1 and CDR2 sequences are MNHNS and SASEGT. CDR3 size: 15 residues.

The chain uses TRBV4-1 and TRBJ2-5; 7 positions match TRBD2. The CDR3 has 15 amino acids. V shed 4 bases and J 2 bases; nucleotides not matched to a gene: 7. Germline CDR1 is MGHRA and CDR2 is YSYEKL. The CDR3 nucleotides read TGCGCCAGCAGCCCTTTGAACGGGGGGCAAGAGACCCAGTACTTC. It is translated as CASSPLNGGQETQYF.

This clonotype occurred many times. This chain uses TRBV13 with TRBJ1-1; 8 nucleotides line up with TRBD1. J lost 3 bases, V lost 5 bases, and 8 bases had no gene match. CDR3 length: 15 residues. Germline CDR1 reads PRHDT; CDR2 reads FYEKMQ (reference sequence). For the CDR3, the DNA is TGTGCCAGCAGCCGACAGGGGAGTAGAGACACTGAAGCTTTCTTT. The encoded protein is CASSRQGSRDTEAFF. The entire variable domain, with the rest obtained from reference TRBV13 and TRBJ1-1, is as follows: AAGVIQSPRHLIKEKRETATLKCYPIPRHDTVYWYQQGPGQDPQFLISFYEKMQSDKGSIPDRFSAQQFSDYHSELNMSSLELGDSALYFCASSRQGSRDTEAFFGQGTRLTVV.

At least ten counts were recorded for this clonotype. The chain employs TRBV4-3 and TRBJ2-7, with 7 bases matching TRBD2. CDR1 is LGHNA, CDR2 YSLEER, per germline. This CDR3 contains 16 residues. After removal of 0 bases from V and 5 bases from J, the junction contained 10 bases not matched to a gene. The CDR3 DNA reads TGCGCCAGCAGCCAAGATCAATTCAGACTAGCCCACGAGCAGTACTTC. Translated: CASSQDQFRLAHEQYF.

The V gene is TRBV2, the J gene TRBJ2-5; TRBD2 matches at 12 bases. Germline V gene sequence: CDR1 SNHLY, CDR2 FYNNEI. J gave up 5 bases and V 6 bases, and 7 bases lay outside the gene matches. CDR3 size: 15 residues. The CDR3: CASREGLAGRETQYF. In DNA form, the CDR3 reads TGTGCCAGCAGAGAGGGACTAGCGGGTAGGGAGACCCAGTACTTC.

The chain carries TRBV5-1 and TRBJ2-7; D tentatively reads TRBD1 or TRBD2 (5 bases each). Germline CDR1 SGHRS, CDR2 YFSETQ. The CDR3 has 14 residues. Trimming removed 9 bases at V and 3 bases at J, with 19 bases between. DNA of the CDR3: TGCGCCAACACAAACAGGTCGGGGTGCTACGAGCAGTACTTC. This translates into CANTNRSGCYEQYF. The full variable domain, completed using reference TRBV5-1 and TRBJ2-7, is KAGVTQTPRYLIKTRGQQVTLSCSPISGHRSVSWYQQTPGQGLQFLFEYFSETQRNKGNFPGRFSGRQFSNSRSEMNVSTLELGDSALYLCANTNRSGCYEQYFGPGTRLTVT.

Many counts were recorded for this clonotype. V usage is TRBV24-1 and J usage is TRBJ1-1; the match to TRBD1 covers 8 bases. The CDR3 contains 16 residues. Germline values: CDR1 KGHDR, CDR2 SFDVKD. The trim removed 1 base at V and 0 bases at J, leaving 3 bases unmatched. CDR3 DNA sequence: TGTGCCACCAGTGATTTCTCGGACAGGGTGAACACTGAAGCTTTCTTT. It specifies CATSDFSDRVNTEAFF.

Many counts were recorded for this clonotype. The chain recombines TRBV6-2 or TRBV6-3 with TRBJ1-5; 9 nucleotides align to TRBD1. The CDR3 contains 17 residues. The germline V gene has CDR1 MNHEY and CDR2 SVGEGT. With 6 bases clipped from V and 6 bases from J, the junction kept 15 bases outside the gene matches. CDR3 loop: CASRTSGTGSDAQPQHF. The DNA of the CDR3 is TGTGCCAGCAGAACGTCCGGGACAGGGTCTGACGCTCAGCCCCAGCATTTT.

This clonotype came up a few times. The J gene is TRBJ1-2, the V gene TRBV28, with TRBD1 as a possible D gene (6 bases). The CDR3 has 13 residues. The germline V gene has CDR1 MDHEN and CDR2 SYDVKM. Trimming removed 7 bases at V and 10 bases at J, with 19 bases between. Written as DNA, the CDR3 is TGTGCCAGCACCTTACCCTCCTCGGGGGCCTACACCTTC. This codes for CASTLPSSGAYTF.

This clonotype occurred many times. This chain's CDR3 is CASSLIPAAPLHF. Written as DNA, the CDR3 is TGTGCCAGCAGCTTAATCCCCGCGGCACCCCTCCACTTT. The genes are TRBV7-2 and TRBJ1-6; D unresolved. The CDR3 consists of 13 residues. V lost 2 bases and J 11 bases, leaving 10 bases between the germline ends. Germline-derived CDR1 and CDR2 are SGHTA and FQGNSA. The whole variable domain, remainder taken from reference TRBV7-2 and TRBJ1-6, is GAGVSQSPSNKVTEKGKDVELRCDPISGHTALYWYRQSLGQGLEFLIYFQGNSAPDKSGLPSDRFSAERTGGSVSTLTIQRTQQEDSAVYLCASSLIPAAPLHFGNGTRLTVT.

This clonotype was counted at least ten times. The rearrangement uses TRBV6-1 and TRBJ2-7; 9 bases are shared with TRBD1. Germline V gives CDR1 MNHNS, CDR2 SASEGT. V gave up 4 bases and J gave up 3 bases; unmatched junction bases: 7. The CDR3 is 15 residues long. Here the CDR3 DNA reads TGTGCCAGCAGTGCCTGGACAGGGGTATACTACGAGCAGTACTTC. It yields the protein CASSAWTGVYYEQYF.

This clonotype has at least ten counts. The chain couples TRBV20-1 to TRBJ1-1; 8 bases are a match to TRBD1. This CDR3 spans 15 amino acids. In germline, CDR1 is DFQATT, CDR2 SNEGSKA (reference sequence). V lost 5 bases, J lost 0 bases, and 8 bases stayed unmatched. This CDR3 is CSAGGDRTMNTEAFF. The CDR3 DNA follows: TGCAGTGCTGGAGGGGACAGGACTATGAACACTGAAGCTTTCTTT.

This rearrangement joins TRBV12-3 or TRBV12-4 to TRBJ1-2; D gene uncertain. This CDR3 is 15 amino acids long. Between the trimmed V and J ends, which lost 2 bases and 5 bases, there was a span of 15 bases. Here the CDR3 reads CASSLQRRALYGYTF. Written as DNA, the CDR3 is TGTGCCAGCAGTTTACAGCGAAGGGCCCTTTATGGCTACACCTTC.

This clonotype was seen ten or more times. V usage is TRBV6-2 or TRBV6-3 and J usage is TRBJ2-7, with D tentatively TRBD1 or TRBD2 (5 bases each). There are 17 residues in the CDR3. Trimming took off 2 bases at V and 4 bases at J, with 21 bases between the two ends. Germline values: CDR1 MNHEY, CDR2 SVGEGT. CDR3 coding DNA: TGTGCCAGCAGTTACCGCTCGGCCCGGGACGGATTTTACGAGCAGTACTTC. Amino acids: CASSYRSARDGFYEQYF.

This chain joins TRBV20-1 and TRBJ2-5; no definite D call. This CDR3 has 10 residues. The V gene's germline CDR1 is DFQATT and CDR2 SNEGSKA (reference sequence). Trimming cost V 7 bases and J 5 bases, with 8 bases left between them. The CDR3 DNA is TGCAGTGTTCCGCCGGAGACCCAGTACTTC. The encoded protein is CSVPPETQYF.

This clonotype turned up a few times. V is TRBV9 and J is TRBJ2-7; 9 bases align to TRBD1. The CDR3 is made up of 16 amino acids. Germline V gene sequence: CDR1 SGDLS, CDR2 YYNGEE. V dropped 0 bases and J dropped 2; count of bases not matched to a gene: 6. The CDR3 sequence is CASSVDGGQGTYEQYF. The CDR3 region has the DNA TGTGCCAGCAGCGTAGATGGTGGACAGGGGACCTACGAGCAGTACTTC.